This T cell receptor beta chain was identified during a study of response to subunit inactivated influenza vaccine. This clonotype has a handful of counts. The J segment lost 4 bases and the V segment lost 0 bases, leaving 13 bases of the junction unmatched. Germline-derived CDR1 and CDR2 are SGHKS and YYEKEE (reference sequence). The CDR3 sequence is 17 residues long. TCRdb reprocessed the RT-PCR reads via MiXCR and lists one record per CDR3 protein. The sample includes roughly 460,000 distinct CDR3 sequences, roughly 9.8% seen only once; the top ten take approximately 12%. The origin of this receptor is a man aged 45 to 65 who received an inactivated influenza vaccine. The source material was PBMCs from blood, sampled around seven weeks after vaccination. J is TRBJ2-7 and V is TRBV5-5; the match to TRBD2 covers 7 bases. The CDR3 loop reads CASSLVPSGQSLYEQYF. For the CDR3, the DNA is TGTGCCAGCAGCTTGGTTCCTAGCGGACAATCACTTTACGAGCAGTACTTC.